The entry below describes one TCR beta chain. The method was immunoSEQ multiplex PCR; TCRdb's version includes in-frame clones alone and lacks a portion of them. The sample yields around 130,000 clones, roughly nine tenths seen once. The data were taken from a study of control samples from healthy donors and cancer patients. The CDR3 spans 14 residues. Germline CDR1 and CDR2: MNHEY and SVGAGI. Losses at the gene ends were 6 bases for V and 4 bases for J; bases not matched to a gene: 2. The source is a man in his fifties or sixties in good health. Sequenced: blood. The chain combines TRBV6-5 with TRBJ2-5, with 13 nucleotides matching TRBD2. CDR3 coding DNA: TGTGCCAGCAGAACTAGCGGGGGGGGAGAGACCCAGTACTTC. Encoded protein: CASRTSGGGETQYF.